This T cell receptor (beta chain) appears in the sequencing data of a study of graft-versus-host responses after intestinal transplantation. Details on this clone: Its antigen is as yet unknown.

Profiled with immunoSEQ multiplex PCR; TCRdb holds only in-frame clones, not every one. The sample includes 90,000 to 150,000 clones, over 85% of them seen just once. The sequencing used unstimulated CD4+ T cells sorted from spleen or lymph node cells, collected before intestinal transplant. The receptor was isolated from a human donor who received an intestinal transplant.

The CDR3 loop is CASSTGQGASGNTIYF. CDR3 nucleotide sequence: TGTGCCAGTAGTACAGGACAGGGGGCCTCTGGAAACACCATATATTTT. J is TRBJ1-3 and V is TRBV19; 11 positions agree with TRBD1. The CDR3 covers 16 residues. V lost 4 bases, J lost 0 bases, and 2 bases stayed unmatched. In germline, CDR1 is LNHDA, CDR2 SQIVND (reference sequence).